This entry lists 15 T cell receptor beta chains sequenced from one sample in a study of blood T cell repertoires in COVID-19. Generated by immunoSEQ multiplex PCR, the TCRdb table keeps only in-frame clones and is missing some. Of 180,000 or so clones in the sample, around 86% were seen once. The sample comprised peripheral blood. The source is an elderly woman in a cohort sampled during active or convalescent COVID-19.

The chain uses TRBV18 and TRBJ2-3, with TRBD1 identical over 7 bases. V shed 6 bases and J 4 bases; nucleotides not matched to a gene: 4. CDR1 is KGHSH, CDR2 LQKENI, per germline. The CDR3 loop spans 13 amino acids. CDR3 DNA: TGTGCCAGCTCCAGGGACAGCGCAGATACGCAGTATTTT. This gives the protein CASSRDSADTQYF.

The chain is built from TRBV19 and TRBJ1-2; possibly TRBD1 for D (5 bases). CDR1 is LNHDA and CDR2 is SQIVND in the germline V gene (reference sequence). The CDR3 is 14 residues long. Trimming took off 11 bases at V and 4 bases at J, with 20 bases between the two ends. The DNA of the CDR3 is TGTGCCTGCCACTCGACAGCCCTCGGCTATGGCTACACCTTC. Protein product: CACHSTALGYGYTF.

This clone has only a few counts. This rearrangement joins TRBV19 to TRBJ1-4, with TRBD1 matching 10 bases. Per germline, CDR1 LNHDA and CDR2 SQIVND (reference sequence). J gave up 5 bases and V 1 base, and 7 bases lay outside the gene matches. This CDR3 has 17 amino acids. CDR3 sequence: CASSIGQGQGRNEKLFF. Written as DNA, the CDR3 is TGTGCCAGTAGTATAGGCCAGGGACAGGGGAGAAATGAAAAACTGTTTTTT.

V usage is TRBV3-1 (or the pseudogene TRBV3-2) and J usage is TRBJ2-5; TRBD2 is a possible D gene (6 bases). V lost 2 bases to trimming and J lost 5 bases, with 21 bases between them. The CDR3 runs to 17 residues. In germline, CDR1 is LGHDT, CDR2 YNNKEL (reference sequence). The CDR3 loop reads CASSQLGFWGDGETQYF. In DNA form, the CDR3 reads TGTGCCAGCAGCCAACTAGGGTTCTGGGGGGATGGGGAGACCCAGTACTTC.

The rearrangement links TRBV27 to TRBJ2-1; 8 bases line up with TRBD2. After removal of 3 bases from V and 4 bases from J, the junction contained 11 bases not matched to a gene. The CDR3 length is 17 residues. Looked up from germline, CDR1 is MNHEY and CDR2 is SMNVEV (reference sequence). CDR3 in DNA: TGTGCCAGCAGTTTTGGAGCGGCGGCGGGAGGTTACAATGAGCAGTTCTTC. Translating gives CASSFGAAAGGYNEQFF.

This clone has just one count. The chain recombines TRBV18 with TRBJ1-5, with D uncertain. V was shortened by 3 bases and J by 0 bases, with 6 bases between the two germline ends. Germline CDR1 KGHSH, CDR2 LQKENI. CDR3 length equals 14 residues. CDR3 DNA sequence: TGTGCCAGCTCACCGACTGATAGCAATCAGCCCCAGCATTTT. This sequence encodes CASSPTDSNQPQHF.

The CDR3 reads CASSFPGLSYEQYF. In DNA form, the CDR3 reads TGTGCCAGCAGCTTCCCAGGGCTCTCCTACGAGCAGTACTTC. The chain recombines TRBV7-2 with TRBJ2-7; maybe TRBD1 (5 bases). With 3 bases removed from V and 0 bases from J, the gap between germline ends came to 9 bases. CDR1 is SGHTA and CDR2 is FQGNSA in the germline V gene. The CDR3 is 14 amino acids.

The chain joins TRBV28 to TRBJ1-3, with D possibly matching TRBD1 (6 bases). Trimming removed 5 bases from V and 4 bases from J, with 9 bases in between. The germline V gene has CDR1 MDHEN and CDR2 SYDVKM. This CDR3 comprises 13 residues. The CDR3 here is CASSNTGGNTIYF. CDR3 nucleotides: TGTGCCAGCAGTAACACAGGGGGAAACACCATATATTTT.

The V and J genes are TRBV9 and TRBJ1-5; 7 positions agree with TRBD1. The CDR3 length is 16 residues. V lost 0 bases, J lost 3 bases, and 6 bases stayed unmatched. Germline CDR1 is SGDLS and CDR2 is YYNGEE. The CDR3 is CASSVGPGGINQPQHF. CDR3 DNA: TGTGCCAGCAGCGTAGGGCCAGGGGGAATCAATCAGCCCCAGCATTTT.

The chain uses TRBV19 and TRBJ2-2; 7 bases line up with TRBD2. Germline CDR1 LNHDA, CDR2 SQIVND (reference sequence). The trim removed 4 bases at V and 4 bases at J, leaving 12 bases unmatched. The CDR3 loop spans 17 amino acids. The CDR3 is CASSTSGTMYFTGELFF. The DNA for the CDR3 is TGTGCCAGTAGTACTTCCGGGACTATGTACTTCACCGGGGAGCTGTTTTTT.

The V gene is TRBV27, the J gene TRBJ2-3; no firm D call. The CDR3 loop spans 15 amino acids. V gave up 4 bases and J gave up 2 bases, with 13 bases separating them. CDR1 is MNHEY, CDR2 SMNVEV, per germline (reference sequence). The CDR3 loop is CASSYGILYTDTQYF. The CDR3 DNA reads as TGTGCCAGCAGTTATGGCATATTATACACAGATACGCAGTATTTT.

This sequence joins TRBV7-9 and TRBJ1-4; D remains unclear. Germline CDR1 SEHNR, CDR2 FQNEAQ (reference sequence). The CDR3 spans 11 residues. Trimming took off 2 bases at V and 15 bases at J, with 10 bases between the two ends. CDR3 DNA: TGTGCCAGCAGCTTAAGAGAGATTGTGTTTTTT. This gives the protein CASSLREIVFF.

The chain carries TRBV6-1 and TRBJ1-1; unclear D gene. V was clipped by 0 bases and J by 4 bases, with 6 bases between them. Per the germline V gene, CDR1 is MNHNS and CDR2 is SASEGT. The CDR3 runs 13 residues. The CDR3 loop is CASSEALGTEAFF. The CDR3 nucleotides are TGTGCCAGCAGTGAAGCGCTCGGCACTGAAGCTTTCTTT.

This rearrangement joins TRBV19 to TRBJ1-2, with D perhaps matching TRBD1 (5 bases). CDR1 and CDR2 from the germline V gene are LNHDA and SQIVND (reference sequence). The CDR3 runs to 16 residues. V lost 3 bases to trimming and J lost 4 bases, with 18 bases between them. CDR3 protein: CASSIEVRDPSYGYTF. The CDR3 coding sequence is TGTGCCAGTAGTATTGAGGTCAGGGATCCCTCCTATGGCTACACCTTC.

The rearrangement uses TRBV28 and TRBJ2-7; 7 nucleotides line up with TRBD1. Germline lookup yields CDR1 MDHEN and CDR2 SYDVKM. The CDR3 has 12 amino acids. V dropped 5 bases and J dropped 4; count of bases not matched to a gene: 2. CDR3 in DNA: TGTGCCAGCAGTCGCAGGGGGTACGAGCAGTACTTC. As protein: CASSRRGYEQYF.